The source of this T cell receptor beta chain is a study of cytomegalovirus exposure and HLA in healthy donors. Regarding the study as a whole: Reportedly, fewer N-insertions than the approximately 700-donor mean appeared in an Asian-associated ancestry cluster in a later analysis. Per a later analysis, HLA-associated TCR beta chains showed more clonal expansion than other, equally common TCR beta chains. Most CMV-associated TCR beta chains were later found to appear HLA-restricted. In a later analysis, approximately 15,000 TCR beta sequences were associated with HLA alleles at 0.05 false discovery rate.

This clone was recorded a few times. The target antigen is unknown. The V gene end was trimmed by 4 bases and the J gene end by 6 bases; junction bases not matched to a gene: 12. Germline CDR1 SGHRS, CDR2 YFSETQ. CDR3 length: 15 amino acids. The primer mix had 60 Vbeta and 13 Jbeta primers. The table came from immunoSEQ multiplex PCR; TCRdb's copy has only in-frame clones and leaves some out. The top ten clones hold approximately 0.31% of a sample with around 200,000 clones, less than 90% of them seen once. The rearrangement links TRBV5-1 to TRBJ2-7, with TRBD2 matching 8 bases. Material for sequencing was PBMCs. This TCR was recovered from a woman aged 25 to 45 in good health and CMV-seronegative. In DNA form, the CDR3 reads TGCGCCAGCAGCGAGAATCCGGGACTAGGAACCGAGCAGTACTTC. It encodes CASSENPGLGTEQYF.